The entry below describes one TCR beta chain. The sample comes from a study of T cell repertoires in ileal Crohn's disease. Profiling relied on immunoSEQ multiplex PCR, and the TCRdb table lists in-frame clones only, not all of them. The sample consists of some 6,000 clones, 80% of them appearing once. Time point meaning: inflamed ileum from the surgical specimen. Source material: ileal tissue. The TCR sequence derives from an adult with Crohn's disease.

The CDR3 loop is CASSQDSRAREAFF. The CDR3 coding sequence is TGCGCCAGCAGCCAAGATTCGAGGGCCCGTGAAGCTTTCTTT. The chain links TRBV4-3 to TRBJ1-1; no reliable D call. CDR3 length: 14 amino acids. Germline V gives CDR1 LGHNA, CDR2 YSLEER. The V and J ends lost 0 bases and 7 bases respectively, with 12 bases between them.